The T cell receptor beta chain under discussion was sequenced for a study of blood T cell repertoires in COVID-19 (TCRdb year 2020). Describing the broader study: Samples covering the acute and convalescent phases of COVID-19 were provided by collaborators in the United States, Italy and Spain. The material from the prospective study consisted of cDNA or gDNA derived from T cells, B-cell-depleted T cells, or PBMCs. Subjects who had been exposed to COVID-19, were actively infected with it, or had recovered from it provided the deeply sampled blood TCRbeta repertoires that made up the dataset. The repertoires were made available in a free public database intended to serve as a resource for research on the immune response to SARS-CoV-2. The samples were drawn from the first 160 participants of the ongoing ImmuneRACE study and from 1,254 subjects provided by 6 global collaborators. Nearly every sample came with metadata listing a de-identified subject ID, COVID-19 status, age in years and sex. Where HLA class I and class II types were available, the types were taken from metadata supplied by the sample provider, not from assay-based typing.

Overall study outcomes, separate from this receptor: Clinical and demographic metadata were provided uncurated, with the amount varying by source and participant.

Whole blood was collected in K2EDTA tubes by collaborating institutions according to the institutions' own protocols. Collaborator samples were shipped for TCRbeta analysis as frozen whole blood, isolated PBMCs, or DNA extracted from either sample type. TCRbeta CDR3 regions were amplified from genomic DNA by means of the immunoSEQ Assay, a bias-controlled multiplex PCR. The authors' analysis ran thus. Within the assay, amplification of reference gene primers was used to estimate how many nucleated cells each sample contained. To quantify the absolute abundance of each unique TCRbeta CDR3 rearrangement, sequence reads were collapsed and filtered. For each sample, productive Simpson clonality was calculated as the square root of Simpson's diversity index over productive rearrangements. The clones in this table, taken by TCRdb from immuneACCESS, are in-frame only. Not every clone is retained; where verified, under half of the shortfall comes from an unresolved V gene, and the cause of the rest is unknown. V and J calls and clone size follow that table, whereas D and trimming were derived from the DNA. The sample yields some 130,000 clones; 75% to 90% were counted once. Around 2.3% of the sample comes from the top ten.

Via the germline V gene (reference sequence), CDR1 is LNHDA and CDR2 SQIVND. Its CDR3 holds 13 amino acids, cysteine through phenylalanine. The only DNA kept is the CDR3, 39 bases in frame from the first base. The germline V end is reduced by 10 bases and the J end by 3 bases; junction bases left unmatched: 7. Comment on this clone: It has no known antigen specificity. No base qualities exist here, and no much larger clone lies one base off it.

The chain employs TRBV19 and TRBJ1-1; TRBD1 aligns with 8 central bases. This TCR was sampled from a man aged 50 to 60 with active COVID-19. The source material was peripheral blood. The DNA reads as follows: TGTGCCACTCGACAGGGGACGGACACTGAAGCTTTCTTT. It translates to CATRQGTDTEAFF.